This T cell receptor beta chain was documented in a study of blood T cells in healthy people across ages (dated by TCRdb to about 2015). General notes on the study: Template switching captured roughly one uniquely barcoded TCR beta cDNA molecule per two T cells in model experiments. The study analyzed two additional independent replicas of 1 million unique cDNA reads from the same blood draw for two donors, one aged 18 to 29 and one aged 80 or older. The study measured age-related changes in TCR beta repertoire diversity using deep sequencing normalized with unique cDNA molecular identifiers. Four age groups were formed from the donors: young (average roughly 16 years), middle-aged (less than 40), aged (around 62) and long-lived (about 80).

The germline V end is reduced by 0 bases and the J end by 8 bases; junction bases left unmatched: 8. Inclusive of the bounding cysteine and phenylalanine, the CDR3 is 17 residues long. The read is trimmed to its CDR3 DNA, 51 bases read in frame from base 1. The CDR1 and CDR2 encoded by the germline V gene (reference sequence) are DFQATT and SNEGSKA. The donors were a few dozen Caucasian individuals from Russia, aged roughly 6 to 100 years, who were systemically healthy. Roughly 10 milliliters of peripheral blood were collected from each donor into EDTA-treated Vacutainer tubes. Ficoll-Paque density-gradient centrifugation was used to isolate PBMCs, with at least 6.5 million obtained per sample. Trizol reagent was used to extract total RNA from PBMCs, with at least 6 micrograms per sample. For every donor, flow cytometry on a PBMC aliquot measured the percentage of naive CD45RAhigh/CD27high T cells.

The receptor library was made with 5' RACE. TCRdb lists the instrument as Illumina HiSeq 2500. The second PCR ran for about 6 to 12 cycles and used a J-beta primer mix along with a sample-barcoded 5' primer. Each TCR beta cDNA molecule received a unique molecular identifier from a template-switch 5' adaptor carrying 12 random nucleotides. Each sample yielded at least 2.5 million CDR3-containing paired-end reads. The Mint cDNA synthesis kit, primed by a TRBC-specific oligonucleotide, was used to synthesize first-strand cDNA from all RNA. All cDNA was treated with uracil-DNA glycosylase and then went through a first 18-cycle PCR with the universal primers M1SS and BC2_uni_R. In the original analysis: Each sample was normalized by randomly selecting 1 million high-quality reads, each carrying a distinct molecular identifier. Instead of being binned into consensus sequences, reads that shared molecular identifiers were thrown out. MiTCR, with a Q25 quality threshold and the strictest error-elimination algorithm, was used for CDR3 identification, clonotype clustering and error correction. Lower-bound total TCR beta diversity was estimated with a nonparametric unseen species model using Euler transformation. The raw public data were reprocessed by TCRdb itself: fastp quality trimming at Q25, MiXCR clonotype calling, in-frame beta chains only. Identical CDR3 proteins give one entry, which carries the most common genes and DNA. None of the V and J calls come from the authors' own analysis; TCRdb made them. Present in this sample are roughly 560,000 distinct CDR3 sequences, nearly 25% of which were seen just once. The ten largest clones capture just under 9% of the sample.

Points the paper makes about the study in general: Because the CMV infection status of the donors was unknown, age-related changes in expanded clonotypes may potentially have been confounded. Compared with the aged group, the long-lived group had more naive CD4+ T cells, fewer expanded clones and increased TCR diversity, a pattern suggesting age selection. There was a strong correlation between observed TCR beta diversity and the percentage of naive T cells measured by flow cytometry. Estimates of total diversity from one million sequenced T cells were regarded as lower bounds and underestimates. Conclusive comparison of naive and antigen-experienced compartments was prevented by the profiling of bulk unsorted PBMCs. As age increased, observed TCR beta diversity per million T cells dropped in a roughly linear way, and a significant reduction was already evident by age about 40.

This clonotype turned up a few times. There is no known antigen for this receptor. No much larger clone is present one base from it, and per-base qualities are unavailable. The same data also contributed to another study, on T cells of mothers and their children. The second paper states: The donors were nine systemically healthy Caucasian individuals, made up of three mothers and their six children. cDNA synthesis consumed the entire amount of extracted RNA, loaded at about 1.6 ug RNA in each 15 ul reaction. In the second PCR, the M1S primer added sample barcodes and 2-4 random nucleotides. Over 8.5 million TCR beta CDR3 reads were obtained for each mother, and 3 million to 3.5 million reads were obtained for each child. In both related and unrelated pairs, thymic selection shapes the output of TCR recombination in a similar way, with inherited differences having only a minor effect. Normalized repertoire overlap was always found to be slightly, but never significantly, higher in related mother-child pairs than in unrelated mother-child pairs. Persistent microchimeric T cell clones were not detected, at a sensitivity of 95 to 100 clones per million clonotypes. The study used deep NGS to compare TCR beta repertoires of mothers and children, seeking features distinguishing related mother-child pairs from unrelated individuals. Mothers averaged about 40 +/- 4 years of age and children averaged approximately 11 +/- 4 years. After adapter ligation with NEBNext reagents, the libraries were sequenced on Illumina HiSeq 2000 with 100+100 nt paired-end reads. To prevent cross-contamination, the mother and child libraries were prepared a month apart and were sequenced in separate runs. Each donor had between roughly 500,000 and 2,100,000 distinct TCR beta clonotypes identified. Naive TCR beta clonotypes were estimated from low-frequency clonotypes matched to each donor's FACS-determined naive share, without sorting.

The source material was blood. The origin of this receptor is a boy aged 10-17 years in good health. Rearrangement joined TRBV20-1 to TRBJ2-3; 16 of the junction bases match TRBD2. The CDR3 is CSARDIQGLAGGSTQYF. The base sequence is TGCAGTGCTAGAGATATTCAGGGACTAGCGGGGGGGAGTACGCAGTATTTT.